This T cell receptor beta chain was recovered during a study of blood T cell repertoires in COVID-19. Study details: Sources were T cells, B-cell-depleted T cells, or PBMCs; the material itself was cDNA or gDNA.

Sequenced by immunoSEQ multiplex PCR; TCRdb stores in-frame clones only, minus some. Found here are around 86,000 clones, around 85% of them singletons; the top ten hold roughly 37%. The sample was peripheral blood. This TCR came from a man aged 80 or over with acute or convalescent COVID-19.

The CDR3 coding sequence is TGTGCCAGCTCACCACAGAGTCGAGAGCGGGGGAATGAGCAGTTCTTC. This gives the protein CASSPQSRERGNEQFF. The chain carries TRBV18 and TRBJ2-1, with 8 bases lining up with TRBD2. After removal of 1 base from V and 7 bases from J, the junction contained 9 bases not matched to a gene. This CDR3 has 16 amino acids. The V gene's germline CDR1 is KGHSH and CDR2 LQKENI. Using reference TRBV18 and TRBJ2-1 for the parts outside the CDR3, the full variable domain is NAGVMQNPRHLVRRRGQEARLRCSPMKGHSHVYWYRQLPEEGLKFMVYLQKENIIDESGMPKERFSAEFPKEGPSILRIQQVVRGDSAAYFCASSPQSRERGNEQFFGPGTRLTVL.